This is a list of T cell receptor beta chains from one sample in a study of cytomegalovirus exposure and HLA in healthy donors. Sequencing was performed with immunoSEQ multiplex PCR; in TCRdb, only in-frame clones are kept and a portion is missing. The sample holds 250,000 to 350,000 clones, 80% to 90% seen once. The sample taken for sequencing was PBMCs. Receptors were obtained from a man in his forties or fifties in good health and CMV-seropositive. The CDR3 runs from the conserved cysteine through the conserved F or W. The D gene is left open where the match is weak. Expanded clones get a size class; other rows say once, few or many, or leave the size out.

J gene	D gene	clone size	V gene	CDR3 protein	CDR3 DNA
TRBJ2-1	-	-	TRBV28	CASRVQVNEQFF	TGTGCCAGCAGGGTACAGGTCAATGAGCAGTTCTTC
TRBJ1-1	-	-	TRBV11-2	CASSWGYGSTEAFF	TGTGCCAGCAGCTGGGGATATGGGAGCACTGAAGCTTTCTTT
TRBJ2-1	-	-	TRBV27	CASSGTYNEQFF	TGTGCCAGCAGCGGTACCTACAATGAGCAGTTCTTC
TRBJ1-1	TRBD1	-	TRBV7-9	CASSRSGGEDTEAFF	TGTGCCAGCAGCCGATCAGGGGGCGAGGACACTGAAGCTTTCTTT
TRBJ1-2	TRBD1	-	TRBV28	CASRLEGTGNYGYTF	TGTGCCAGCAGGTTGGAGGGGACAGGGAACTATGGCTACACCTTC
TRBJ1-2	-	few	TRBV5-1	CASSLDLTNYGYTF	TGCGCCAGCAGCTTGGACCTAACTAACTATGGCTACACCTTC
TRBJ2-7	-	-	TRBV5-1	CASSLGPGTSYEQYF	TGCGCCAGCAGCTTGGGACCCGGGACAAGCTACGAGCAGTACTTC
TRBJ2-2	TRBD1	-	TRBV7-9	CASSPTGRSGELFF	TGTGCCAGCAGCCCGACAGGGCGGTCCGGGGAGCTGTTTTTT
TRBJ2-1	TRBD2	-	TRBV7-3	CASSSGTSREEEQFF	TGTGCCAGCAGCTCCGGGACTAGCCGGGAGGAAGAGCAGTTCTTC
TRBJ2-7	-	once	TRBV28	CASSPLGIADRSYEQYF	TGTGCCAGCAGTCCACTAGGAATAGCCGACAGGTCCTACGAGCAGTACTTC
TRBJ2-5	-	-	TRBV9	CASSVEGGGGQETQYF	TGTGCCAGCAGCGTAGAAGGGGGAGGGGGTCAAGAGACCCAGTACTTC
TRBJ1-1	-	-	TRBV2	CASSREVNTEAFF	TGTGCCAGCAGTAGGGAGGTGAACACTGAAGCTTTCTTT
TRBJ2-3	-	-	TRBV12-2	CASRFKPPSTDTQYF	TGTGCAAGTCGCTTTAAGCCCCCAAGCACAGATACGCAGTATTTT
TRBJ2-2	-	-	TRBV27	CASSPNTGELFF	TGTGCCAGCAGTCCAAACACCGGGGAGCTGTTTTTT
TRBJ1-5	-	-	TRBV27	CASSLAARNQPQHF	TGTGCCAGCAGTTTAGCGGCTAGAAATCAGCCCCAGCATTTT
TRBJ2-1	TRBD2	once	TRBV6-1	CASSGAPTSGAYNEQFF	TGTGCCAGCAGTGGTGCCCCGACTAGCGGGGCTTACAATGAGCAGTTCTTC
TRBJ2-5	-	-	TRBV29-1	CSVGATSWGETQYF	TGCAGCGTTGGGGCGACTAGTTGGGGGGAGACCCAGTACTTC
TRBJ2-1	TRBD2	-	TRBV27	CASSSGLASYNEQFF	TGTGCCAGCAGTTCTGGACTAGCCTCCTACAATGAGCAGTTCTTC
TRBJ2-7	TRBD1	-	TRBV2	CASVRDRGLYEQYF	TGTGCCAGCGTGCGGGACAGGGGCCTTTACGAGCAGTACTTC
TRBJ2-1	-	-	TRBV6-6	CASSHPLSSYNEQFF	TGTGCCAGCAGTCACCCTTTGAGCTCCTACAATGAGCAGTTCTTC
TRBJ2-2	TRBD2	-	TRBV2	CASSEAYLAGNTGELFF	TGTGCCAGCAGTGAAGCTTACCTAGCGGGGAACACCGGGGAGCTGTTTTTT
TRBJ2-7	TRBD1	few	TRBV10-3	CAISGTGLDEQYF	TGTGCCATCAGCGGGACAGGGCTCGACGAGCAGTACTTC
TRBJ2-1	TRBD2	-	TRBV19	CASKRLAGRNEQFF	TGTGCCAGTAAGCGACTAGCGGGACGCAATGAGCAGTTCTTC
TRBJ2-2	-	-	TRBV18	CASSYRQSLNTGELFF	TGTGCCAGCTCATACAGACAGAGCCTGAACACCGGGGAGCTGTTTTTT
TRBJ1-2	TRBD1	-	TRBV30	CAWSATGDGYTF	TGTGCCTGGAGTGCGACAGGGGATGGCTACACCTTC
TRBJ2-7	-	-	TRBV28	CASSLRRGAVYEQYF	TGTGCCAGCAGTTTAAGGAGGGGAGCGGTCTACGAGCAGTACTTC
TRBJ1-2	TRBD1	-	TRBV7-9	CASSLGQGALNYGYTF	TGTGCCAGCAGCCTGGGACAGGGGGCCCTTAACTATGGCTACACCTTC
TRBJ1-4	TRBD1	few	TRBV4-3	CASSPTEGQGANEKLFF	TGCGCCAGCAGCCCAACCGAAGGACAGGGGGCTAATGAAAAACTGTTTTTT
TRBJ2-3	-	-	TRBV7-2	CASTIKGGADTQYF	TGTGCCAGCACAATCAAGGGGGGGGCAGATACGCAGTATTTT
TRBJ2-5	TRBD2	once	TRBV9	CASSPRTSGRVGRETQYF	TGTGCCAGCAGCCCCCGGACTAGCGGGAGGGTGGGGCGCGAGACCCAGTACTTC
TRBJ1-6	TRBD1	-	TRBV5-1	CASSAQGASYSPLHF	TGCGCCAGCAGCGCCCAGGGGGCCTCGTATTCACCCCTCCACTTT
TRBJ2-5	TRBD2	-	TRBV6-5	CASTPGSGRDKTQYF	TGTGCCAGCACCCCGGGGAGCGGGAGGGACAAGACCCAGTACTTC
TRBJ2-7	-	once	TRBV7-3	CASSFGGGGTYEQYF	TGTGCCAGCAGCTTTGGGGGGGGCGGGACCTACGAGCAGTACTTC
TRBJ1-2	TRBD1	-	TRBV10-1	CASTLPGGRSGYTF	TGCGCCAGCACTCTCCCAGGGGGGCGGTCTGGCTACACCTTC
TRBJ2-7	-	-	TRBV6-5	CASRLGSENEQYF	TGTGCCAGTCGCCTAGGTTCGGAGAACGAGCAGTACTTC
TRBJ2-7	TRBD1	-	TRBV19	CASSIQGDEQYF	TGTGCCAGTAGTATACAGGGGGACGAGCAGTACTTC
TRBJ2-2	TRBD1	once	TRBV19	CASSRDRGTGELFF	TGTGCCAGTAGTAGGGACAGGGGGACCGGGGAGCTGTTTTTT
TRBJ2-7	TRBD1	-	TRBV28	CASSLAGGSREQYF	TGTGCCAGCAGTTTGGCAGGGGGATCCCGCGAGCAGTACTTC
TRBJ2-2	TRBD1	-	TRBV28	CASSPTGTNTGELFF	TGTGCCAGCAGCCCGACAGGGACGAACACCGGGGAGCTGTTTTTT
TRBJ2-7	TRBD2	-	TRBV5-5	CASSYGLAGPSSSYEQYF	TGTGCCAGCAGCTACGGACTAGCGGGACCTTCGAGCTCCTACGAGCAGTACTTC
TRBJ2-5	-	-	TRBV5-4	CASSLAGETQYF	TGTGCCAGCAGCTTGGCGGGAGAGACCCAGTACTTC
TRBJ2-3	TRBD2	-	TRBV4-2	CASSPRGLAGGDTDTQYF	TGTGCCAGCAGCCCCCGGGGACTAGCGGGAGGCGACACAGATACGCAGTATTTT
TRBJ2-5	TRBD2	-	TRBV27	CASSPGLAGETQYF	TGTGCCAGCAGTCCAGGACTAGCGGGAGAGACCCAGTACTTC
TRBJ2-1	-	-	TRBV15	CATSKTRTSYNEQFF	TGTGCCACCAGCAAGACTCGTACCTCCTACAATGAGCAGTTCTTC
TRBJ2-3	-	-	TRBV5-1	CASSTEGRDADTQYF	TGCGCCAGCAGCACGGAGGGCAGGGACGCAGATACGCAGTATTTT
TRBJ2-2	-	-	TRBV4-2	CASSQAPGMNTGELFF	TGTGCCAGCAGCCAAGCCCCGGGGATGAACACCGGGGAGCTGTTTTTT
TRBJ1-4	TRBD1	-	TRBV4-1	CASSQGQGVAFNEKLLF	TGCGCCAGCAGCCAGGGACAGGGGGTAGCCTTTAATGAAAAACTGCTTTTT
TRBJ2-6	-	few	TRBV6-5	CASRPTRYGANVLTF	TGTGCCAGCCGCCCGACCAGGTATGGGGCCAACGTCCTGACTTTC
TRBJ2-3	TRBD1	-	TRBV5-1	CASSFGTAGGTDTQYF	TGCGCCAGCAGCTTCGGGACAGCCGGAGGCACAGATACGCAGTATTTT
TRBJ1-3	-	-	TRBV7-9	CASTYLGGPASGNTIYF	TGTGCCAGCACTTATCTGGGGGGACCAGCCTCTGGAAACACCATATATTTT
TRBJ1-2	-	-	TRBV14	CASSLNGVGYGYTF	TGTGCCAGCAGCCTCAACGGGGTTGGCTATGGCTACACCTTC
TRBJ2-3	TRBD2	-	TRBV6-1	CASSELSGRTDTQYF	TGTGCCAGCAGTGAACTTAGCGGGAGAACAGATACGCAGTATTTT
TRBJ2-7	TRBD1	few	TRBV7-9	CASSNRQGYEQYF	TGTGCCAGCAGCAACAGACAGGGCTACGAGCAGTACTTC
TRBJ2-1	TRBD2	-	TRBV7-3	CASSLSLAGEQFF	TGTGCCAGCAGCTTATCGTTAGCGGGAGAGCAGTTCTTC